Below, 13 T cell receptor beta chains from the same sample are listed, as sequenced in a study of radiation and T cells in renal cell carcinoma. Sample time point: blood 2 weeks post-SBRT. Treatment given: 15 Gy SBRT to primary tumor, nephrectomy 4 weeks later. Only in-frame clones appear in the TCRdb table, and some are missing; sequencing was by immunoSEQ multiplex PCR. The sample gives some 75,000 clones, 82% of which show up once; roughly 6.3% is in the top ten. Source: blood, taken from a patient whose treatment included radiotherapy and nephrectomy. The receptors here all came from a man aged 60 to 69 with renal cell carcinoma.

The genes are TRBV5-1 and TRBJ2-1; 9 bases are shared with TRBD1. Trimming removed 4 bases from V and 14 bases from J; junction bases left unmatched: 10. Per germline, CDR1 SGHRS and CDR2 YFSETQ. The CDR3 contains 13 residues. In DNA, the CDR3 is TGCGCCAGCAGCACTGGGGGACAGGGTGCGAAGTTCTTC. This codes for CASSTGGQGAKFF.

The chain joins TRBV2 to TRBJ2-3, with TRBD1 matching over 11 bases. Losses at the gene ends were 8 bases for V and 5 bases for J; bases not matched to a gene: 6. There are 14 residues in the CDR3. From germline, CDR1 is SNHLY and CDR2 FYNNEI. The CDR3 DNA is TGTGCCAGCGGGACAGGGGGATGGGGAGATACGCAGTATTTT. It is translated as CASGTGGWGDTQYF.

This chain uses TRBV11-1 with TRBJ2-1; 7 positions agree with TRBD2. The CDR3 is made up of 17 amino acids. Germline CDR1 and CDR2: SGHAT and FQDESV (reference sequence). The V gene end was trimmed by 3 bases and the J gene end by 2 bases; junction bases not matched to a gene: 10. Here the CDR3 reads CASSLSRLAATYNEQFF. DNA of the CDR3: TGTGCCAGCAGCTTGAGTAGGCTAGCGGCCACCTACAATGAGCAGTTCTTC.

This clone was recorded a few times. Written as DNA, the CDR3 is TGTGCCAGCAGCGGAGTCGGAGGGAGCGGGGAGCTGTTTTTT. Translated, it gives CASSGVGGSGELFF. The genes are TRBV9 and TRBJ2-2; D may be TRBD2 (6 bases). This CDR3 has 14 amino acids. Germline V CDR1 and CDR2: SGDLS, YYNGEE. Trimming cost V 3 bases and J 7 bases, with 13 bases left between them.

CDR3 bases: TGTGCCAGCAGCGCCCGGGACAGGGGTCCTGAAGCTTTCTTT. Protein sequence: CASSARDRGPEAFF. The chain has TRBV6-5 and TRBJ1-1, with TRBD1 matching over 10 bases. In germline, CDR1 is MNHEY, CDR2 SVGAGI. CDR3 length: 14 amino acids. V shed 6 bases and J 6 bases; nucleotides not matched to a gene: 7.

Concerning this clone: An end of the junction does not agree with germline; a read error may underlie this. V is TRBV9 and J is TRBJ2-5; D is perhaps TRBD1 or TRBD2 (5 bases each). The CDR3 has 12 amino acids. CDR1 and CDR2 (germline): SGDLS, YYNGEE. CDR3 DNA sequence: TGTGCCGGCAGCGTGGGGGAGGAGACCCAGTACTTC. It specifies CAGSVGEETQYF.

V and J are TRBV4-1 and TRBJ2-7; possibly TRBD2 for D (5 bases). Deletions cut 0 bases from V and 3 bases from J, with 15 bases between. The CDR3 has 16 amino acids. The germline gives CDR1 MGHRA, CDR2 YSYEKL. CDR3 DNA: TGCGCCAGCAGCCAAGAAAGTGGAGGATATCTCTACGAGCAGTACTTC. This translates into CASSQESGGYLYEQYF.

The genes are TRBV19 and TRBJ1-5; D is undetermined. Germline lookup yields CDR1 LNHDA and CDR2 SQIVND (reference sequence). With 2 bases removed from V and 0 bases from J, the gap between germline ends came to 11 bases. This CDR3 comprises 16 residues. The CDR3 DNA follows: TGTGCCAGTAGTATATCCCGCAGAGATAGCAATCAGCCCCAGCATTTT. Its protein is CASSISRRDSNQPQHF.

The chain uses TRBV4-1 and TRBJ2-4; weak D call: TRBD2 (5 bases). V lost 3 bases, J lost 5 bases, and 14 bases lay in between. CDR1 is MGHRA, CDR2 YSYEKL, per germline. The CDR3 spans 15 residues. The chain's CDR3 is CASSQVHLRENIQYF. The CDR3 DNA is TGCGCCAGCAGCCAGGTCCACCTGAGGGAAAACATTCAGTACTTC.

The CDR3 DNA reads as TGTGCCTGGAGTGTAGGGGGACAGTCGGGCTACGAGCAGTACTTC. Amino acids: CAWSVGGQSGYEQYF. The V and J genes are TRBV30 and TRBJ2-7; the match to TRBD1 covers 7 bases. The germline gives CDR1 GTSNPN, CDR2 SVGIG (reference sequence). J was trimmed by 3 bases and V by 0 bases; bases with no gene match: 8. The CDR3 length is 15 residues. Complete variable domain (other parts from reference TRBV30 and TRBJ2-7): SQTIHQWPATLVQPVGSPLSLECTVEGTSNPNLYWYRQAAGRGLQLLFYSVGIGQISSEVPQNLSASRPQDRQFILSSKKLLLSDSGFYLCAWSVGGQSGYEQYFGPGTRLTVT.

The V call is TRBV5-5, the J call TRBJ2-4; tentatively, D is TRBD1 (6 bases). The germline V gene encodes CDR1 SGHKS and CDR2 YYEKEE (reference sequence). Between the trimmed V and J ends, which lost 0 bases and 5 bases, there was a span of 9 bases. CDR3 length: 14 residues. The CDR3 DNA is TGTGCCAGCAGCTTGGGGGCAGGGGAAAACATTCAGTACTTC. Its translation: CASSLGAGENIQYF.

The V and J genes are TRBV5-6 and TRBJ2-7; TRBD1 is a possible D gene (6 bases). This CDR3 region has 15 residues. The V and J ends lost 7 bases and 2 bases respectively, with 19 bases between them. Germline CDR1 is SGHDT and CDR2 is YYEEEE. CDR3 sequence: CASCFGGGFPYEQYF. The CDR3 bases are TGTGCCAGCTGTTTTGGGGGCGGTTTCCCCTACGAGCAGTACTTC.

For this clone: A read error may account for a junction end that differs from germline. The chain carries TRBV5-1 and TRBJ2-6, with no clear D. The CDR3 is 15 residues long. Germline values: CDR1 SGHRS, CDR2 YFSETQ. The CDR3 here is CASSLGSSEANVLTF. Written as DNA, the CDR3 is TGCGCCAGCAGCTTGGGCAGCTCTGAGGCCAACGTCCTGACTTTC.